Each of the 23 T cell receptor beta chains below was sequenced from the same sample in a study of beta chain features in type 1 diabetes. Expressed TCRB transcripts were sequenced, since all the RNA that had been isolated was reverse transcribed. Data came from immunoSEQ multiplex PCR; TCRdb stores just in-frame clones and leaves some out. This table holds 450,000 to 600,000 clones, around 28% found once. Sequenced sample: naive CD4+ T cells from blood. The source is a man between 18 and 35 years old in good health.

The chain carries TRBV28 and TRBJ1-2; D is undetermined. This CDR3 is built from 11 residues. Germline values: CDR1 MDHEN, CDR2 SYDVKM. V dropped 8 bases and J dropped 6 bases, with 10 bases sitting between them. CDR3 sequence reads: CASHQMDGYTF. The CDR3 bases are TGTGCCAGCCATCAGATGGATGGCTACACCTTC.

This clone occurred a few times. The chain uses TRBV29-1 and TRBJ2-3; possible D gene TRBD1, 5 bases. Germline V gives CDR1 SQVTM, CDR2 ANQGSEA. The CDR3 is 13 amino acids. The V gene lost 6 bases and the J gene lost 3 bases, with 13 bases spanning the gap. The CDR3 DNA reads TGCAGCGTGCGACAGTACTTAACAGATACGCAGTATTTT. Its protein product is CSVRQYLTDTQYF.

CDR3 coding DNA: TGTGCCAGCAGTGAAGAACAGTTTAACAATGAGCAGTTCTTC. As protein: CASSEEQFNNEQFF. The rearrangement uses TRBV6-1 and TRBJ2-1; no firm D call. V gave up 1 base and J gave up 5 bases, with 9 bases separating them. The germline gives CDR1 MNHNS, CDR2 SASEGT. CDR3 size: 14 residues.

The chain uses TRBV15 and TRBJ2-7, with 7 bases lining up with TRBD1. Looked up from germline, CDR1 is LNHNV and CDR2 is YYDKDF (reference sequence). J gave up 4 bases and V 0 bases, and 6 bases lay outside the gene matches. This CDR3 has 15 amino acids. As DNA, the CDR3 is TGTGCCACCAGCAGAGATCTACAGGGGAAGTACGAGCAGTACTTC. Translated: CATSRDLQGKYEQYF.

The rearrangement uses TRBV7-2 and TRBJ2-2; D not resolved. V was cut by 2 bases and J by 4 bases, with 5 bases left in between. This CDR3 is 13 amino acids long. Germline V CDR1 and CDR2: SGHTA, FQGNSA. The CDR3 DNA follows: TGTGCCAGCAGCTTATGGGGCACCGGGGAGCTGTTTTTT. Translating gives CASSLWGTGELFF.

Only a few counts were recorded for this clone. This sequence joins TRBV7-9 and TRBJ2-7; possibly TRBD1 for D (6 bases). There are 11 residues in the CDR3. Germline V gene sequence: CDR1 SEHNR, CDR2 FQNEAQ (reference sequence). V gave up 1 base and J gave up 9 bases, with 7 bases separating them. CDR3 nucleotides: TGTGCCAGCAGCTTAGGCAGGGGGCAGTACTTC. This sequence encodes CASSLGRGQYF.

This chain uses TRBV29-1 with TRBJ2-1; 7 bases fit TRBD1. The germline gives CDR1 SQVTM, CDR2 ANQGSEA. Germline trimming cut 7 bases from V and 7 bases from J; bases unmatched to any gene: 10. This CDR3 contains 13 residues. The CDR3 reads CSAEGAWDNEQFF. The CDR3 nucleotides read TGCAGCGCCGAGGGGGCTTGGGATAATGAGCAGTTCTTC.

This clone came up once. This chain connects TRBV4-3 to TRBJ2-7; 7 bases line up with TRBD1. CDR3 size: 19 residues. CDR1 LGHNA and CDR2 YSLEER come from the germline V gene. J lost 4 bases, V lost 5 bases, and 23 bases had no gene match. For the CDR3, the DNA is TGCGCCAGCAGCGAACAAGTAGTTCTACCTGGGACAGAAGCATACGAGCAGTACTTC. This encodes CASSEQVVLPGTEAYEQYF.

This clone was seen once. This chain uses TRBV30 with TRBJ1-2, with D perhaps matching TRBD1 (6 bases). Germline CDR1 GTSNPN, CDR2 SVGIG (reference sequence). V was clipped by 4 bases and J by 4 bases, with 13 bases between them. This CDR3 comprises 13 residues. CDR3 nucleotide sequence: TGTGCCTGGACACCCGGGACACTCTATGGCTACACCTTC. It codes for CAWTPGTLYGYTF.

This clone came up a few times. The rearrangement uses TRBV9 and TRBJ2-1, with D possibly being TRBD2 (6 bases). V lost 0 bases, J lost 13 bases, and 8 bases lay in between. The CDR3 consists of 11 residues. Looked up from germline, CDR1 is SGDLS and CDR2 is YYNGEE. The CDR3 is CASSVGGVQFF. As DNA, the CDR3 is TGTGCCAGCAGCGTAGGCGGGGTCCAGTTCTTC.

For this clone: Other DNA sequences from this sample encode an identical CDR3 as well. The chain links TRBV27 to TRBJ2-6, with no clear D. This CDR3 is built from 14 residues. V was trimmed by 3 bases and J by 1 base, leaving 4 bases between them. CDR1 MNHEY and CDR2 SMNVEV come from the germline V gene (reference sequence). As DNA, the CDR3 is TGTGCCAGCAGTTTTGTGTCTGGGGCCAACGTCCTGACTTTC. The encoded protein is CASSFVSGANVLTF.

This clone occurred a few times. The chain joins TRBV7-2 to TRBJ2-3, with 10 nucleotides matching TRBD2. The V and J ends lost 5 bases and 5 bases, in that order; junction bases with no gene match: 13. The CDR3 covers 17 residues. Germline loops: CDR1 SGHTA, CDR2 FQGNSA. The CDR3 bases are TGTGCCAGCAGCACGTACCCTCTAGCGGGAGCTAAAGATACGCAGTATTTT. It is translated as CASSTYPLAGAKDTQYF.

The J gene is TRBJ1-2, the V gene TRBV5-1; TRBD1 matches at 8 bases. Germline V gene lookup returns CDR1 SGHRS and CDR2 YFSETQ. This CDR3 comprises 13 residues. V was clipped by 4 bases and J by 9 bases; unmatched bases: 8. The CDR3: CASSTADRARYTF. CDR3 DNA: TGCGCCAGCAGCACCGCGGACAGGGCTCGCTACACCTTC.

This clone was counted between two and nine times. This chain joins TRBV5-1 and TRBJ2-1; 9 positions match TRBD2. The V gene end was trimmed by 6 bases and the J gene end by 2 bases; junction bases not matched to a gene: 3. The CDR3 totals 14 residues. The V gene's germline CDR1 is SGHRS and CDR2 YFSETQ. The CDR3 bases are TGCGCCAGCACCTCTAGCGGGGCCTACAATGAGCAGTTCTTC. Its translation is CASTSSGAYNEQFF.

This clone has more than one count but fewer than ten. This chain links TRBV30 with TRBJ1-1; possibly TRBD1 for D (5 bases). The germline V and J ends were trimmed by 0 bases and 1 base, with 6 bases remaining between them. The V gene's germline CDR1 is GTSNPN and CDR2 SVGIG (reference sequence). This CDR3 region has 13 residues. The CDR3 nucleotides read TGTGCCTGGAGTGTAGGGACGAACACTGAAGCTTTCTTT. As protein: CAWSVGTNTEAFF.

The chain couples TRBV2 to TRBJ2-7; no reliable D call. Germline CDR1 is SNHLY and CDR2 is FYNNEI. The CDR3 extends over 13 amino acids. V was pared by 7 bases and J by 5 bases, with 15 bases between. The CDR3 spells CASNLGADHEQYF. CDR3 nucleotide sequence: TGTGCCAGCAATTTGGGCGCTGACCACGAGCAGTACTTC. Complete variable domain (other parts from reference TRBV2 and TRBJ2-7): EPEVTQTPSHQVTQMGQEVILRCVPISNHLYFYWYRQILGQKVEFLVSFYNNEISEKSEIFDDQFSVERPDGSNFTLKIRSTKLEDSAMYFCASNLGADHEQYFGPGTRLTVT.

This chain joins TRBV19 and TRBJ2-5; 7 bases are a match to TRBD2. J was trimmed by 2 bases and V by 3 bases; bases with no gene match: 6. Germline CDR1 is LNHDA and CDR2 is SQIVND (reference sequence). CDR3 size: 15 residues. The CDR3 reads CASSMWLAVQETQYF. CDR3 in DNA: TGTGCCAGTAGTATGTGGCTAGCGGTACAAGAGACCCAGTACTTC.

CDR3 loop: CASSPGARDGTYEQYF. The DNA for the CDR3 is TGCGCCAGCAGCCCCGGCGCGCGGGACGGAACCTACGAGCAGTACTTC. This chain connects TRBV4-3 to TRBJ2-7, with D tentatively TRBD2 (6 bases). The CDR3 is 16 amino acids. V lost 4 bases and J 2 bases, leaving 18 bases between the germline ends. Germline CDR1 and CDR2: LGHNA and YSLEER.

As regards this clone: This specimen includes other DNA sequences encoding the same CDR3. This chain uses TRBV29-1 with TRBJ1-2; D ambiguous. Looked up from germline, CDR1 is SQVTM and CDR2 is ANQGSEA. The CDR3 has 11 amino acids. Trimming left V 3 bases short and J 5 bases short, with 7 bases between. The CDR3 DNA sequence: TGCAGCGTTGATCCGGGTTATGGCTACACCTTC. Encoded protein: CSVDPGYGYTF.

V usage is TRBV19 and J usage is TRBJ1-2; D unresolved. CDR3 length: 14 amino acids. V was pared by 6 bases and J by 3 bases, with 14 bases between. CDR1 LNHDA and CDR2 SQIVND come from the germline V gene (reference sequence). Written as DNA, the CDR3 is TGTGCCAGTAGCCCGGCAACGACGGACTATGGCTACACCTTC. Its protein is CASSPATTDYGYTF.

Here the CDR3 reads CASSTGLAGSTDTQYF. DNA for the CDR3: TGCGCCAGCAGCACGGGACTAGCGGGAAGCACAGATACGCAGTATTTT. The chain joins TRBV5-1 to TRBJ2-3; 13 bases match TRBD2. The V and J ends lost 4 bases and 0 bases, in that order; junction bases with no gene match: 2. Germline CDR1 SGHRS, CDR2 YFSETQ. The CDR3 runs 16 residues.

The chain joins TRBV15 to TRBJ2-1; 12 bases map to TRBD2. Trimming cost V 3 bases and J 10 bases; bases outside gene matches: 7. The CDR3 is made up of 15 amino acids. The germline V gene encodes CDR1 LNHNV and CDR2 YYDKDF (reference sequence). CDR3 in amino acids: CATSSGLAGNKEQFF. CDR3 bases: TGTGCCACCAGCAGCGGACTAGCGGGAAATAAGGAGCAGTTCTTC.

This clone was detected only a few times. The rearrangement joins TRBV4-3 to TRBJ2-3; D remains ambiguous. CDR1 is LGHNA and CDR2 is YSLEER in the germline V gene. This CDR3 is built from 15 residues. Between the trimmed V and J ends, which lost 1 base and 0 bases, there was a span of 8 bases. CDR3 in amino acids: CASSQVGLSTDTQYF. The DNA for the CDR3 is TGCGCCAGCAGCCAAGTGGGCCTCAGCACAGATACGCAGTATTTT.